This is a list of T cell receptor beta chains from one sample in a study of control samples from healthy donors and cancer patients. Sequenced by immunoSEQ multiplex PCR; TCRdb stores in-frame clones only, minus some. The sample includes 250,000 to 300,000 clones, roughly 82% seen only once; the top ten take about 14%. Sequencing was performed on PBMCs. The receptors here all came from a woman aged 60-75 years with lung cancer. The CDR3 runs from the conserved cysteine through the conserved F or W. D genes are given only for firm matches. Clone size is stated in some rows and not others, as once, few, many or a class when expanded.

TRBV5-4	.	.	TRBJ2-7	CASSPGGGNPYEQYF	TGTGCCAGCAGCCCCGGGGGCGGGAATCCCTACGAGCAGTACTTC
TRBV10-3	.	.	TRBJ1-5	CAIRGQNSNQPQHF	TGTGCCATCCGGGGACAAAATAGCAATCAGCCCCAGCATTTT
TRBV24-1	.	.	TRBJ2-1	CATSDLTNNREQFF	TGTGCCACCAGTGATTTGACCAACAATCGGGAGCAGTTCTTC
TRBV18	once	.	TRBJ1-2	CASSLGQQMNYGYTF	TGTGCCAGCTCACTCGGACAGCAAATGAACTATGGCTACACCTTC
TRBV7-3	.	.	TRBJ2-7	CASSFREGEQYF	TGTGCCAGCAGCTTCCGTGAGGGCGAGCAGTACTTC
TRBV3-1/TRBV3-2	.	.	TRBJ2-1	CASSQVKEQFF	TGTGCCAGCAGCCAAGTTAAGGAGCAGTTCTTC
TRBV5-1	.	.	TRBJ1-1	CASSSQPGDTEAFF	TGCGCCAGCAGCTCCCAACCGGGGGACACTGAAGCTTTCTTT
TRBV5-1	.	.	TRBJ2-2	CASSPRTANTGELFF	TGCGCCAGCAGCCCCCGGACAGCGAACACCGGGGAGCTGTTTTTT
TRBV7-9	.	.	TRBJ2-7	CASSLPSPNRYEQYF	TGTGCCAGCAGCTTACCCAGCCCGAACCGCTACGAGCAGTACTTC
TRBV9	.	TRBD1	TRBJ1-4	CASSVASGTGGEKLFF	TGTGCCAGCAGCGTAGCGTCGGGGACAGGGGGTGAAAAACTGTTTTTT
TRBV6-5	.	.	TRBJ1-6	CASRRGDNSPLHF	TGTGCCAGCAGAAGGGGGGACAATTCACCCCTCCACTTT
TRBV10-3	.	TRBD2	TRBJ2-7	CAISESGLAGIVYEQYF	TGTGCCATCAGTGAGTCGGGGCTAGCGGGAATCGTCTACGAGCAGTACTTC
TRBV5-6	.	TRBD2	TRBJ2-7	CASSLGSGGYEQYF	TGTGCCAGCAGCTTGGGTAGCGGGGGTTACGAGCAGTACTTC
TRBV7-7	.	.	TRBJ2-3	CASSRTDGADTQYF	TGTGCTAGCAGCCGAACGGACGGGGCAGATACGCAGTATTTT
TRBV5-1	.	.	TRBJ2-7	CASSLWGRDYEQYF	TGCGCCAGCAGCTTGTGGGGACGGGACTACGAGCAGTACTTC
TRBV5-1	once	TRBD1	TRBJ2-5	CASSYGQGETQYF	TGCGCCAGCAGCTACGGACAGGGAGAGACCCAGTACTTC
TRBV19	.	TRBD1	TRBJ2-3	CASSIRDRGTDTQYF	TGTGCCAGTAGTATTAGGGACAGGGGCACAGATACGCAGTATTTT
TRBV15	once	TRBD1	TRBJ1-1	CATSRDGQGARNTEAFF	TGTGCCACCAGCAGAGATGGACAGGGGGCTAGGAACACTGAAGCTTTCTTT
TRBV28	.	.	TRBJ2-1	CASSLSYNEQFF	TGTGCCAGCAGTCTGAGCTACAATGAGCAGTTCTTC
TRBV6-5	.	.	TRBJ1-2	CASTRAGSSYGYTF	TGTGCCAGCACAAGGGCAGGGTCATCCTATGGCTACACCTTC
TRBV3-1/TRBV3-2	.	.	TRBJ1-5	CASSRFGQPQHF	TGTGCCAGCAGCCGTTTCGGACAGCCCCAGCATTTT
TRBV30	.	TRBD1	TRBJ1-2	CAWEWDSVNYGYTF	TGTGCCTGGGAATGGGACAGTGTAAACTATGGCTACACCTTC